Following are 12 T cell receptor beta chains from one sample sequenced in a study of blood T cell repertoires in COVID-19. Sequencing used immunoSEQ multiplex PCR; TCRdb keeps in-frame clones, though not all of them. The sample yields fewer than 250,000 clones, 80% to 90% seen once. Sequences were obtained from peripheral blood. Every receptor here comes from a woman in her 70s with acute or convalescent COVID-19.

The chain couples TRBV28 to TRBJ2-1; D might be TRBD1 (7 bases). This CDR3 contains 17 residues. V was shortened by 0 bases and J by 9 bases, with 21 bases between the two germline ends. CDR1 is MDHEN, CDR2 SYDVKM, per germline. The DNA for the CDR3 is TGTGCCAGCAGTTTATGGAGGCGCGCCAGCCAGGGGGGTGAGCAGTTCTTC. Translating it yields CASSLWRRASQGGEQFF.

The CDR3 here is CASSMSSNQPQHF. CDR3 DNA: TGTGCCAGTAGTATGAGTAGCAATCAGCCCCAGCATTTT. V usage is TRBV19 and J usage is TRBJ1-5; D unclear. V was shortened by 3 bases and J by 0 bases, with 3 bases between the two germline ends. CDR3 length: 13 amino acids. CDR1 is LNHDA, CDR2 SQIVND, per germline (reference sequence).

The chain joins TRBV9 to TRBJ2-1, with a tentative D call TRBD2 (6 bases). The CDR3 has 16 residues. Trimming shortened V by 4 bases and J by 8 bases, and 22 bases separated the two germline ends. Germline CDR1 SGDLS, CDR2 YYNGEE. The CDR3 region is CASSSGDSSVIDEQFF. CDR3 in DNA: TGTGCCAGCAGCTCGGGGGACTCTTCGGTAATCGATGAGCAGTTCTTC.

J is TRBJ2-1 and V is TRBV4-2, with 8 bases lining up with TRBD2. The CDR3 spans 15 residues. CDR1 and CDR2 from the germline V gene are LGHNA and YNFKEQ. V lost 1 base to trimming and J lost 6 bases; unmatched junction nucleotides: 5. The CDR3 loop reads CASSQGWTSSNEQFF. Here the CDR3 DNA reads TGTGCCAGCAGCCAAGGATGGACTAGCAGCAATGAGCAGTTCTTC.

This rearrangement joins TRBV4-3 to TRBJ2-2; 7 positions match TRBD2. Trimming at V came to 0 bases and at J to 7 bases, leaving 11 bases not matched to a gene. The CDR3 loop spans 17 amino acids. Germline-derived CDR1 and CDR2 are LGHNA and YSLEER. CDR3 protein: CASSQESLASGGGELFF. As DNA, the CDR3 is TGCGCCAGCAGCCAAGAGAGTCTGGCTAGCGGAGGCGGGGAGCTGTTTTTT.

For the CDR3, the DNA is TGTGCCAGCAGTTTGAAGCCGACCGGGGAGCTGTTTTTT. Protein sequence: CASSLKPTGELFF. The genes are TRBV12-3 or TRBV12-4 and TRBJ2-2; no definite D call. The germline V and J ends were trimmed by 3 bases and 5 bases, with 7 bases remaining between them. This CDR3 spans 13 amino acids.

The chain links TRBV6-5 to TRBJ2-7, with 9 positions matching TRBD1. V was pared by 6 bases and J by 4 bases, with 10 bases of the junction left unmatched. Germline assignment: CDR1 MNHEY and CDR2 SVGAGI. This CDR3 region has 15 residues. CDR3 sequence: CASRKPGQGGYEQYF. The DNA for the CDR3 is TGTGCCAGCAGGAAACCGGGACAGGGTGGTTACGAGCAGTACTTC.

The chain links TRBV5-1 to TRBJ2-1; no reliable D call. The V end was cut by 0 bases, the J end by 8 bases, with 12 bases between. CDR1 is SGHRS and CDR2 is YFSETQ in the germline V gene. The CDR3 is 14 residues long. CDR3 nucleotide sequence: TGCGCCAGCAGCTTGGACGGTCGTAGTCATGAGCAGTTCTTC. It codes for CASSLDGRSHEQFF.

CDR3 sequence reads: CASSPTSGGFYNEQFF. The CDR3 DNA reads as TGCGCCAGCAGCCCTACTAGCGGGGGTTTTTACAATGAGCAGTTCTTC. V usage is TRBV5-1 and J usage is TRBJ2-1, with 11 bases identical to TRBD2. This CDR3 comprises 16 residues. The V gene end was trimmed by 4 bases and the J gene end by 4 bases; junction bases not matched to a gene: 7. CDR1 and CDR2 (germline): SGHRS, YFSETQ.

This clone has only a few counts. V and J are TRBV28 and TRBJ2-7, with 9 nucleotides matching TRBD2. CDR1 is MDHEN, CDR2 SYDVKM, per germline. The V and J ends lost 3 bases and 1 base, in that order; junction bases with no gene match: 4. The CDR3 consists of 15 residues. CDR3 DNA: TGTGCCAGCAGTTTGTCAACTAGCGGGTCCTACGAGCAGTACTTC. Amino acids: CASSLSTSGSYEQYF.

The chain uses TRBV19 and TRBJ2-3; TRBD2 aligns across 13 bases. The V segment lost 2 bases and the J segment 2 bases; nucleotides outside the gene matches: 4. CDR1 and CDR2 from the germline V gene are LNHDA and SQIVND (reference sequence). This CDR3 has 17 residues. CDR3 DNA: TGTGCCAGTAGTATAATACTAGCGGGAGGGCCCACAGATACGCAGTATTTT. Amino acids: CASSIILAGGPTDTQYF. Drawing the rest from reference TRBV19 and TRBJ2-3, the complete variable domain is DGGITQSPKYLFRKEGQNVTLSCEQNLNHDAMYWYRQDPGQGLRLIYYSQIVNDFQKGDIAEGYSVSREKKESFPLTVTSAQKNPTAFYLCASSIILAGGPTDTQYFGPGTRLTVL.

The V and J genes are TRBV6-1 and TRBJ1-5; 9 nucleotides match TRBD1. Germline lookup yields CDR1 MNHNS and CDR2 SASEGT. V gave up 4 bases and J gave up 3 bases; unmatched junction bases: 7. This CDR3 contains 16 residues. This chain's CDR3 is CASSASDRGFNQPQHF. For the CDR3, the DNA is TGTGCCAGCAGTGCCTCGGACAGGGGCTTCAATCAGCCCCAGCATTTT.